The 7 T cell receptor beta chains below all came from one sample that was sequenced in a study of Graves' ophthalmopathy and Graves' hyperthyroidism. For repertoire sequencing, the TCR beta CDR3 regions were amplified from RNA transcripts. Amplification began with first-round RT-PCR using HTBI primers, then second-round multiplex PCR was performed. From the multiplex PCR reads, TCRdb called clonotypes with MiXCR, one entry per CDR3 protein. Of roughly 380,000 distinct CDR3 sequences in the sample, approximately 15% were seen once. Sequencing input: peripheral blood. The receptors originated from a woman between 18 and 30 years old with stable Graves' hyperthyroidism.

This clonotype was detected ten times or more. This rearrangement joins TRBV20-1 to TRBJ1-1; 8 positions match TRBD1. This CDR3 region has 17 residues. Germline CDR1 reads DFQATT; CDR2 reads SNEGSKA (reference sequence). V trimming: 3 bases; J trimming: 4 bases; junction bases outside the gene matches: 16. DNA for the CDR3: TGCAGTGCTAGCCGACACGTTCCACAGGGGGTGGGCACTGAAGCTTTCTTT. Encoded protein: CSASRHVPQGVGTEAFF.

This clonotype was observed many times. This CDR3 reads CATQGGTEAFF. The CDR3, as DNA: TGTGCCACGCAGGGGGGCACTGAAGCTTTCTTT. V gene TRBV24-1 combines with J gene TRBJ1-1; 7 nucleotides align to TRBD1. The CDR3 totals 11 residues. Germline lookup yields CDR1 KGHDR and CDR2 SFDVKD. The ends lost 10 bases at V and 4 bases at J; junction bases unmatched: 2.

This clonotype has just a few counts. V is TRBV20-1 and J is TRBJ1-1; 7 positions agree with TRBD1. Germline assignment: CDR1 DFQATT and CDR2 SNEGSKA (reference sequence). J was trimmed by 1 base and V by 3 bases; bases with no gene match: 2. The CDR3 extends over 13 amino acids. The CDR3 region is CSASTGENTEAFF. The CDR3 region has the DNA TGCAGTGCTAGTACAGGGGAGAACACTGAAGCTTTCTTT.

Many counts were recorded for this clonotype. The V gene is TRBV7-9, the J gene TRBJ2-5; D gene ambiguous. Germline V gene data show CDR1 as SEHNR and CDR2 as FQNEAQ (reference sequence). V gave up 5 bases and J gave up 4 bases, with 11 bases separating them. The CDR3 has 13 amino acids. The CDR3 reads CASSPQVGETQYF. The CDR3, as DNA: TGTGCCAGCAGCCCCCAGGTGGGAGAGACCCAGTACTTC.

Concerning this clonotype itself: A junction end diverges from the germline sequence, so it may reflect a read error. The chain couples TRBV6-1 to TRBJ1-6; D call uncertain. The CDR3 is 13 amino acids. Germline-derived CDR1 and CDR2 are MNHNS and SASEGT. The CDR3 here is CASGLKGGSHLHF. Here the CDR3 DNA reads TGTGCCAGCGGATTGAAGGGAGGTTCACACCTCCACTTT.

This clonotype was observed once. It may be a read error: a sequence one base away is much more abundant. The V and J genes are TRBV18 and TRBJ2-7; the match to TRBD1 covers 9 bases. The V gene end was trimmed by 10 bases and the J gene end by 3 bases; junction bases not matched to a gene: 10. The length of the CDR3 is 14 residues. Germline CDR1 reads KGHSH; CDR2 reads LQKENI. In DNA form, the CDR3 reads TGTGCCATCTCTCCTTCGGGACAGGGCTACGAGCAGTACTTC. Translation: CAISPSGQGYEQYF.

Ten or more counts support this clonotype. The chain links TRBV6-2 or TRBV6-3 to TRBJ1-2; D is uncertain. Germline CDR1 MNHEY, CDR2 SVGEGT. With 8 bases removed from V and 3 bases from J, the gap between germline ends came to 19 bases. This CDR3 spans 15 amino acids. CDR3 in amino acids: CASCSLLGFDYGYTF. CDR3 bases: TGTGCCAGCTGCTCTCTTTTGGGTTTCGACTATGGCTACACCTTC.